This T cell receptor (beta chain) comes out of a study of T cells in Graves' hyperthyroidism and ophthalmopathy. Ten or more counts support this clonotype. TCR beta CDR3 regions were amplified from RNA transcripts. With the HTBI primer set, the TCR CDR3 went through a first round of RT-PCR. TCRdb processed the multiplex PCR reads anew with MiXCR; each CDR3 protein has one entry. This sample has 400,000 or so distinct CDR3 sequences; around an eighth occur once, and the top ten carry around 27%. Thyroid ultrasound, orbital computed tomography, clinical symptoms, and serum thyroxine and TRAb underpinned diagnoses. The germline V gene has CDR1 ENHRY and CDR2 SYGVKD. The length of the CDR3 is 14 residues. The V and J ends lost 4 bases and 4 bases, in that order; junction bases with no gene match: 3.

The sequence was obtained from a man in his forties or fifties with Graves' ophthalmopathy. The genes are TRBV10-3 and TRBJ2-7, with 11 bases lining up with TRBD2. The sequencing input was blood. The chain's CDR3 is CAISGTSGSYEQYF. The CDR3 nucleotides read TGTGCCATCAGTGGTACTAGCGGGAGTTACGAGCAGTACTTC.